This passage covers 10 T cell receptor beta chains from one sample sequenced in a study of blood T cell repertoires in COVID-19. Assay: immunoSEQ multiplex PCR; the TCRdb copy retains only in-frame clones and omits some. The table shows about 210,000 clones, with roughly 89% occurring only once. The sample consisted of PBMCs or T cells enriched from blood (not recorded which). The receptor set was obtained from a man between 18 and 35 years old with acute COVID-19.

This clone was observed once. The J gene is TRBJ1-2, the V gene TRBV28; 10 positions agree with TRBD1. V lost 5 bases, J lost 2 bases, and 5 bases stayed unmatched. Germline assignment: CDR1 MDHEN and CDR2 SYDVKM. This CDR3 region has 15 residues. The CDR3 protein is CASSARDRGNYGYTF. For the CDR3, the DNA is TGTGCCAGCAGTGCCAGGGACAGGGGAAACTATGGCTACACCTTC.

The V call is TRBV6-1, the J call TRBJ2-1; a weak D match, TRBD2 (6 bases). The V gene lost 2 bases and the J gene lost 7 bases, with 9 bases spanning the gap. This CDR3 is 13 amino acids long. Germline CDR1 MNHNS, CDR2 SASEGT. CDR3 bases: TGTGCCAGCAGTGAACCTAGCGAGAATGAGCAGTTCTTC. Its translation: CASSEPSENEQFF.

CDR3 amino acids: CASSEARFLDRGQGNYGYTF. In DNA form, the CDR3 reads TGTGCCAGCAGTGAAGCGCGTTTTTTGGACAGGGGGCAGGGTAACTATGGCTACACCTTC. The rearrangement uses TRBV2 and TRBJ1-2; TRBD1 aligns across 11 bases. The length of the CDR3 is 20 residues. Trimming took 0 bases from V and 1 from J; bases not matched to a gene: 13. The germline gives CDR1 SNHLY, CDR2 FYNNEI.

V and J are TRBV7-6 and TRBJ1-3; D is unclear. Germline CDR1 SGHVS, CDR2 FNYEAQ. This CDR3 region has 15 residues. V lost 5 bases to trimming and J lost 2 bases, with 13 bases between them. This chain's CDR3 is CASSPRAGTGNTIYF. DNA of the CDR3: TGTGCCAGCAGCCCCCGCGCGGGGACTGGAAACACCATATATTTT.

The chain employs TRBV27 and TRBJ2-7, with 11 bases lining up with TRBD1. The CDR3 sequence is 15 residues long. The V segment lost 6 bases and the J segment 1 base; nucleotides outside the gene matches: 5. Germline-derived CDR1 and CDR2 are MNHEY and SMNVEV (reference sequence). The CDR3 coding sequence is TGTGCCAGCAGCCCGGGGACAGGGGGTTCCTACGAGCAGTACTTC. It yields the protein CASSPGTGGSYEQYF.

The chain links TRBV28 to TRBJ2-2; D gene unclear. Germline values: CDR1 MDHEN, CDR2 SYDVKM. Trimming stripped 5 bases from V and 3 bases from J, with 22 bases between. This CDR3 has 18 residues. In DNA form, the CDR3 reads TGTGCCAGCAGTCCCCCCCCGGGTGAGGTAGCCTACACCGGGGAGCTGTTTTTT. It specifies CASSPPPGEVAYTGELFF.

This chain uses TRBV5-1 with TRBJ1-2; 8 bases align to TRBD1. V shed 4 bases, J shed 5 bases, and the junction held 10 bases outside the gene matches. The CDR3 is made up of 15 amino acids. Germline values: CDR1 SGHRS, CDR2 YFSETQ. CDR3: CASSALETGEYGYTF. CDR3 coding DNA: TGCGCCAGCAGCGCCCTAGAGACAGGGGAATATGGCTACACCTTC.

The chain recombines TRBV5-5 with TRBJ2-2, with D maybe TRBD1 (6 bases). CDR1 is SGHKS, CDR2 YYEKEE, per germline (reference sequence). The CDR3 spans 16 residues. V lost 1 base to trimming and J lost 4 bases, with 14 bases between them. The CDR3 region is CASSLFDRWATGELFF. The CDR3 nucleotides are TGTGCCAGCAGCTTGTTTGACAGGTGGGCCACCGGGGAGCTGTTTTTT.

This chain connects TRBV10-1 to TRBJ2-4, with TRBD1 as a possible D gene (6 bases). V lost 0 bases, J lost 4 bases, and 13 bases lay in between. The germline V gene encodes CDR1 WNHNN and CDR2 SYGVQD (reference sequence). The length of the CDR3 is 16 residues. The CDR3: CASSESRSGDKNIQYF. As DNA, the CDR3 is TGCGCCAGCAGTGAGTCGAGGTCAGGGGATAAAAACATTCAGTACTTC.

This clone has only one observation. The CDR3 sequence is CASSLTAVQETQYF. CDR3 sequence (DNA): TGCGCCAGCAGCTTGACTGCGGTCCAAGAGACCCAGTACTTC. This chain connects TRBV5-1 to TRBJ2-5; D is undetermined. Germline CDR1 reads SGHRS; CDR2 reads YFSETQ. With 1 base removed from V and 1 base from J, the gap between germline ends came to 8 bases. The CDR3 sequence is 14 residues long.